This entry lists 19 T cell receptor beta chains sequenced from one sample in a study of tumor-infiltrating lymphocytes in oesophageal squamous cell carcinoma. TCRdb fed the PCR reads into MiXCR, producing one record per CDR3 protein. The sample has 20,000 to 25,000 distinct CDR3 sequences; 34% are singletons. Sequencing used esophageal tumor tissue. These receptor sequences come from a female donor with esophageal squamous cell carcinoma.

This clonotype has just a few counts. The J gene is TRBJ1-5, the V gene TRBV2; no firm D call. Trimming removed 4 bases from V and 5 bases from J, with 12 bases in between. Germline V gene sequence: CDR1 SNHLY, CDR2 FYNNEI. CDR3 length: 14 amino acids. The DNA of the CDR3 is TGTGCCAGCAGTGTAATGGCATCAGATCAGCCCCAGCATTTT. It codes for CASSVMASDQPQHF.

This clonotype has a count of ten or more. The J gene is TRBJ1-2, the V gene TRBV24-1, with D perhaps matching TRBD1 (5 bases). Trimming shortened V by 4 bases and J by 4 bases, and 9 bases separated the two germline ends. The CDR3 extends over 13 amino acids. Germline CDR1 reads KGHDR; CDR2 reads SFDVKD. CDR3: CATSDRQTYGYTF. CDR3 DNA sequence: TGTGCCACCAGTGACCGACAGACCTATGGCTACACCTTC.

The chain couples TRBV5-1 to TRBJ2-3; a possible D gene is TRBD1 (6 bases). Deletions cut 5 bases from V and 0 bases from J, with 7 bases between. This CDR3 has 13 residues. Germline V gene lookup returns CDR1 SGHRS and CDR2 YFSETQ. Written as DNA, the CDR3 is TGCGCCAGCAGGCAGGGGAGCACAGATACGCAGTATTTT. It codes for CASRQGSTDTQYF.

The CDR3 region has the DNA TGTGCCAGCAGGAGACAGGGTGACACAGATACGCAGTTCTTC. It codes for CASRRQGDTDTQFF. This chain connects TRBV7-4 to TRBJ2-1; TRBD1 matches 7 bases. Germline lookup yields CDR1 SGHVT and CDR2 SQSDAQ. Trimming at V came to 6 bases and at J to 12 bases, leaving 14 bases not matched to a gene. This CDR3 is built from 14 residues.

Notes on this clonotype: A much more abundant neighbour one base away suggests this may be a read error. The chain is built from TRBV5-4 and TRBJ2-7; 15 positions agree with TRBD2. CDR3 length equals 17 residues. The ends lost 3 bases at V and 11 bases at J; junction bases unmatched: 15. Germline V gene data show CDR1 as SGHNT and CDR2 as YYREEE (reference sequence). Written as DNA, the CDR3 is TGTGCCAGCAGCTACCGGGCGGGACTAGCGGGAGGAGGGTCGGAGTACTTC. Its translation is CASSYRAGLAGGGSEYF.

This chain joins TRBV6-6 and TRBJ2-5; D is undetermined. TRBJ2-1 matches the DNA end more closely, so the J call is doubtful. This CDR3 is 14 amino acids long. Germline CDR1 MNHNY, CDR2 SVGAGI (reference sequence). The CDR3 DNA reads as TGTGCCAGCATACCCAATCCCACCTACAATGAGCAGTTCTTC. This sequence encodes CASIPNPTYNEQFF.

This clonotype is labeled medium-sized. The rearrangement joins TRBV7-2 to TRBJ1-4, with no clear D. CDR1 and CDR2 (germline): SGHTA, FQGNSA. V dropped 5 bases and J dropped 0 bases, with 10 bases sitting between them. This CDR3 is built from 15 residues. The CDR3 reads CASSRAGTTNEKLFF. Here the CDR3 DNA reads TGTGCCAGCAGCCGCGCCGGGACAACTAATGAAAAACTGTTTTTT.

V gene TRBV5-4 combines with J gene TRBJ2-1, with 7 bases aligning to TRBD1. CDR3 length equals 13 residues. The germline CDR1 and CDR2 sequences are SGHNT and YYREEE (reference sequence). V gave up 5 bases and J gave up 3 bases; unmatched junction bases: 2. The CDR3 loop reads CASSGQVYNEQFF. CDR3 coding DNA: TGTGCCAGCAGTGGACAGGTCTACAATGAGCAGTTCTTC.

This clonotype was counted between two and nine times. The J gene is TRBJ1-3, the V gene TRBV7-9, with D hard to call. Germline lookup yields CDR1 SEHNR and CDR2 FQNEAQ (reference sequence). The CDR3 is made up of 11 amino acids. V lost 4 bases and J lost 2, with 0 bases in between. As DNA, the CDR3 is TGTGCCAGCAGCTCTGGAAACACCATATATTTT. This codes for CASSSGNTIYF.

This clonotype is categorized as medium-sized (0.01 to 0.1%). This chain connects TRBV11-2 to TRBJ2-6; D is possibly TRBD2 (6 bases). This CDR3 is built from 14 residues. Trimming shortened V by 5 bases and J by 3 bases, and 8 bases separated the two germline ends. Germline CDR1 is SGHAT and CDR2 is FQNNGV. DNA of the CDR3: TGTGCCAGCAGCGGGGGGAGTGGGGCCAACGTCCTGACTTTC. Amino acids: CASSGGSGANVLTF.

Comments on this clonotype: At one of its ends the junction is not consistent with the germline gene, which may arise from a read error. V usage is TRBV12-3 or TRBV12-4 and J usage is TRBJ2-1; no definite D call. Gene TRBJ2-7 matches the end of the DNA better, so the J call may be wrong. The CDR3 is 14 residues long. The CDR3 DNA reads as TGTGCCAACAGTTTACCACGACCGGTGGATACGCAGTACTTC. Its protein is CANSLPRPVDTQYF.

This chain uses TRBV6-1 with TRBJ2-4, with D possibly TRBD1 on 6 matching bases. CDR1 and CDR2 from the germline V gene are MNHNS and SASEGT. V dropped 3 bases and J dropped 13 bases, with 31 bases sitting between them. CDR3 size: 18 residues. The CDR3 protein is CASSEVGTIVRHSIKQYF. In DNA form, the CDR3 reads TGTGCCAGCAGTGAGGTGGGGACAATAGTACGGCATAGTATAAAGCAGTACTTC.

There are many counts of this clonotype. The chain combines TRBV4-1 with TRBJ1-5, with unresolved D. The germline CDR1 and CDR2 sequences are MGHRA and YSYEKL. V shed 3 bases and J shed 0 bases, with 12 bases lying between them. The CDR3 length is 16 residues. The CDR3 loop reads CASSQNRGYSNQPQHF. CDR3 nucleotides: TGCGCCAGCAGCCAGAACAGAGGCTATAGCAATCAGCCCCAGCATTTT.

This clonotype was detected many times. CDR3 loop: CASSPIVGPQETQYF. Written as DNA, the CDR3 is TGTGCCAGCAGCCCGATAGTGGGACCGCAAGAGACCCAGTACTTC. The chain couples TRBV7-9 to TRBJ2-5; D might be TRBD1 or TRBD2, each matching 5 bases. The V end lost 5 bases, the J end lost 2 bases, and 15 bases lay between the germline ends. In germline, CDR1 is SEHNR, CDR2 FQNEAQ (reference sequence). The CDR3 loop spans 15 amino acids.

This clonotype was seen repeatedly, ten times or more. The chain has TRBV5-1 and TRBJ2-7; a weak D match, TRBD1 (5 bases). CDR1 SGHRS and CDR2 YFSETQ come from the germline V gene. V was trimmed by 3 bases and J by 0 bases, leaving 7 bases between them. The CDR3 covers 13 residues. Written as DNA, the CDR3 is TGCGCCAGCAGCTGGGGCCCCTCCTACGAGCAGTACTTC. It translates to CASSWGPSYEQYF.

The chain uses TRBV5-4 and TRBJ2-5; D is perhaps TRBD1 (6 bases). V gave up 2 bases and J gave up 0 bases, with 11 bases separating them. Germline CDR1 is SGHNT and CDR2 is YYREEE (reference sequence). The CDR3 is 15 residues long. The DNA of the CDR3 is TGTGCCAGCAGCTTTAGACAGGCCAACCAAGAGACCCAGTACTTC. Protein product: CASSFRQANQETQYF. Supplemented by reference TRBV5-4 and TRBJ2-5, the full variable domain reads ETGVTQSPTHLIKTRGQQVTLRCSSQSGHNTVSWYQQALGQGPQFIFQYYREEENGRGNFPPRFSGLQFPNYSSELNVNALELDDSALYLCASSFRQANQETQYFGPGTRLLVL.

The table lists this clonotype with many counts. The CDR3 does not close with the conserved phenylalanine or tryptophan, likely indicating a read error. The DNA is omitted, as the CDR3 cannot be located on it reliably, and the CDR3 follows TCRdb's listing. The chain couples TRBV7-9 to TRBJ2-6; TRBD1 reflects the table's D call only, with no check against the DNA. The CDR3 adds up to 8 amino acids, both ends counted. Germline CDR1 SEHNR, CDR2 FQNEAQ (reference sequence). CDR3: CASSLEGV.

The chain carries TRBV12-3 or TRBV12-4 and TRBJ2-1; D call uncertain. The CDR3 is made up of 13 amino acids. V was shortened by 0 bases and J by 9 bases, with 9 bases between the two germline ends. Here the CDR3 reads CASSLAYSGEQFF. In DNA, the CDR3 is TGTGCCAGCAGTTTAGCATACTCAGGTGAGCAGTTCTTC.

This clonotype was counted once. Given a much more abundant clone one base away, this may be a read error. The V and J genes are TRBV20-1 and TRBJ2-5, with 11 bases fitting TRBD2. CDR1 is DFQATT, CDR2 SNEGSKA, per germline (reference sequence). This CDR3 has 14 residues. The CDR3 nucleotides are TGCAGTGCTCTTCAACTAGCGGGAGTTGAGACCCAGGACTTC. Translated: CSALQLAGVETQDF.